The clone carrying this T cell receptor (beta chain) was detected only a few times. Its antigen is still unknown. This sample is part of a study of beta chain features in type 1 diabetes. Whole-study findings and limits: Within each of all four CD4+ subsets, Type 1 diabetes patients had TCRB CDR3s that were moderately but significantly shorter. The influence of HLA type on TCRB rearrangement stayed undetermined.

What was sequenced were expressed TCRB transcripts, since all of the isolated RNA had been reverse transcribed. Sequenced by immunoSEQ multiplex PCR; TCRdb stores in-frame clones only, minus some. The sample yields 600,000 to 750,000 clones, around 12% seen once. The sequence was obtained from a man under 40 with type 1 diabetes. The specimen was naive CD4+ T cells from blood.

The CDR3 coding sequence is TGTGCCAGCAGCCTGGGGCTGGGTTTACAGTACTTC. It specifies CASSLGLGLQYF. This chain joins TRBV7-2 and TRBJ2-5; D may be TRBD1 (5 bases). The CDR3 totals 12 residues. Germline CDR1 and CDR2: SGHTA and FQGNSA. Trimming removed 5 bases at V and 11 bases at J, with 15 bases between.